This T cell receptor (beta chain) was recorded in a study of identical twins. In TCRdb, the 5' RACE reads were re-called with MiXCR into one record per CDR3 protein. The sample includes fewer than 900,000 distinct CDR3 sequences, around a sixth of them seen just once. This clonotype has only a few counts. V shed 5 bases and J 7 bases; nucleotides not matched to a gene: 7. Germline V CDR1 and CDR2: SGHRS, YFSETQ. The CDR3 sequence is 15 residues long. These data were also filed under a second study, of T cells expressing NK-cell markers.

The origin of this receptor is a woman younger than 30 in good health. The source material was PBMCs. The chain recombines TRBV5-1 with TRBJ2-1; TRBD2 matches 12 bases. The CDR3 loop is CASSYTSGRPNEQFF. CDR3 nucleotide sequence: TGCGCCAGCAGTTACACTAGCGGGAGGCCTAATGAGCAGTTCTTC.